What follows are 32 T cell receptor beta chains derived from one specimen sequenced in a study of CD8 T cells in Susac syndrome. The RNA input was roughly 0.45 to 1 ug, and it was reverse transcribed with random hexamers. MiXCR was run by TCRdb on the immunoSEQ multiplex PCR reads, yielding one entry per CDR3 protein. The sample includes fewer than 200,000 distinct CDR3 sequences, around 93% of them seen just once. The sample was CD4+ T cells from PBMCs. These receptors all stem from a human donor in good health.

The genes are TRBV29-1 and TRBJ1-3; perhaps TRBD1 as D (5 bases). The CDR3 has 15 amino acids. Germline-derived CDR1 and CDR2 are SQVTM and ANQGSEA. Between the trimmed V and J ends, which lost 6 bases and 1 base, there was a span of 16 bases. This CDR3 reads CSVTPGGGSGNTIYF. The CDR3 DNA reads as TGCAGCGTCACTCCGGGGGGGGGTTCTGGAAACACCATATATTTT.

The CDR3 DNA reads TGTGCCAGCAGCCAGCAGGACAGGGGGCGCGATGGCTACACCTTC. Its translation: CASSQQDRGRDGYTF. The chain couples TRBV3-1 to TRBJ1-2; 11 nucleotides line up with TRBD1. With V trimmed by 3 bases and J by 6 bases, 6 bases remained unmatched. The germline gives CDR1 LGHDT, CDR2 YNNKEL (reference sequence). The CDR3 consists of 15 residues.

In its sample, this clonotype was seen once. The rearrangement joins TRBV3-1 to TRBJ1-2; D gene unclear. Per germline, CDR1 LGHDT and CDR2 YNNKEL (reference sequence). V lost 6 bases, J lost 5 bases, and 7 bases lay in between. The CDR3 has 11 amino acids. The CDR3 is CASRSGYGYTF. The DNA of the CDR3 is TGTGCCAGCAGGTCCGGATATGGCTACACCTTC.

The chain recombines TRBV9 with TRBJ2-3; 8 bases agree with TRBD1. The CDR3 runs 15 residues. V trimming: 3 bases; J trimming: 1 base; junction bases outside the gene matches: 4. Germline CDR1 reads SGDLS; CDR2 reads YYNGEE. CDR3 sequence: CASSALGQGTDTQYF. The CDR3 DNA follows: TGTGCCAGCAGCGCATTGGGACAGGGCACAGATACGCAGTATTTT.

The genes are TRBV27 and TRBJ1-5; D is possibly TRBD1 (5 bases). The CDR3 consists of 15 residues. V was pared by 6 bases and J by 7 bases, with 19 bases between. Germline V CDR1 and CDR2: MNHEY, SMNVEV (reference sequence). DNA for the CDR3: TGTGCCAGCAGCCCCCTCCTGGGGCGAAGGCAGCCCCAGCATTTT. The encoded protein is CASSPLLGRRQPQHF.

The chain joins TRBV6-2 or TRBV6-3 to TRBJ2-7; weak D call: TRBD1 (6 bases). The CDR3 totals 13 residues. The germline V gene encodes CDR1 MNHEY and CDR2 SVGEGT. V was clipped by 8 bases and J by 6 bases, with 17 bases between them. CDR3 bases: TGTGCCAGCCTTTCTCAGGGGCTAACCGAGCAGTACGTC. Protein: CASLSQGLTEQYV.

CDR3 residues: CASSFKPATEAFF. The DNA for the CDR3 is TGTGCCAGCAGCTTTAAACCCGCGACTGAAGCTTTCTTT. The rearrangement uses TRBV9 and TRBJ1-1; unclear D gene. V was cut by 4 bases and J by 5 bases, with 12 bases left in between. The V gene's germline CDR1 is SGDLS and CDR2 YYNGEE. The CDR3 consists of 13 residues.

V gene TRBV6-1 combines with J gene TRBJ2-2; TRBD1 matches at 10 bases. The CDR3 contains 15 residues. Trimming removed 6 bases from V and 3 bases from J; junction bases left unmatched: 4. Germline values: CDR1 MNHNS, CDR2 SASEGT. In DNA, the CDR3 is TGTGCCAGCAGAAGACAGGGGGCGGACACCGGGGAGCTGTTTTTT. It is translated as CASRRQGADTGELFF.

The chain carries TRBV11-2 and TRBJ1-3; D is possibly TRBD1 (6 bases). V was pared by 5 bases and J by 6 bases, with 20 bases between. CDR3 size: 16 residues. Germline V gene lookup returns CDR1 SGHAT and CDR2 FQNNGV. CDR3 nucleotide sequence: TGTGCCAGCAGCGCCAGGAACAGGGAAACCGTAAACACCATATATTTT. Residues: CASSARNRETVNTIYF.

The gene calls are TRBV6-1 and TRBJ2-3, with 8 nucleotides matching TRBD1. Trimming cost V 7 bases and J 2 bases; bases outside gene matches: 8. Germline V lookup: CDR1 MNHNS, CDR2 SASEGT. The length of the CDR3 is 15 residues. The CDR3 region has the DNA TGTGCCAGCAAAACCGGGACAGGTTACACAGATACGCAGTATTTT. This gives the protein CASKTGTGYTDTQYF.

The chain recombines TRBV23-1 with TRBJ1-6, with D hard to call. TRBV23-1 is designated an ORF whose function remains uncertain. This CDR3 is built from 17 residues. Trimming took 2 bases from V and 0 from J, leaving 11 bases between them. The CDR3 reads CASSQGLPSSYNSPLHF. For the CDR3, the DNA is TGCGCCAGCAGTCAAGGGCTCCCGAGCTCCTATAATTCACCCCTCCACTTT.

The chain uses TRBV20-1 and TRBJ1-5; D call uncertain. With 1 base removed from V and 2 bases from J, the gap between germline ends came to 12 bases. This CDR3 has 15 amino acids. Germline V gene sequence: CDR1 DFQATT, CDR2 SNEGSKA (reference sequence). As DNA, the CDR3 is TGCAGTGCTAGAGGGTGGGTTATAGGCAATCAGCCCCAGCATTTT. This codes for CSARGWVIGNQPQHF.

The V gene is TRBV27, the J gene TRBJ1-5, with 9 nucleotides matching TRBD1. This CDR3 comprises 16 residues. Germline V gives CDR1 MNHEY, CDR2 SMNVEV (reference sequence). J lost 4 bases, V lost 2 bases, and 6 bases had no gene match. CDR3 protein: CASSLEGTGRNQPQHF. As DNA, the CDR3 is TGTGCCAGCAGTTTAGAGGGGACAGGGCGAAATCAGCCCCAGCATTTT.

The chain carries TRBV12-3 or TRBV12-4 and TRBJ1-1; D may be TRBD1 (6 bases). This CDR3 spans 16 amino acids. The ends were cut back, 2 bases at V and 2 bases at J, with 15 bases in the middle. The CDR3 region has the DNA TGTGCCAGCAGTTTATCCCAGGGGATCCCTAACACTGAAGCTTTCTTT. This encodes CASSLSQGIPNTEAFF.

The genes are TRBV6-2 or TRBV6-3 and TRBJ1-1; D call uncertain. V was pared by 9 bases and J by 6 bases, with 17 bases between. Germline V lookup: CDR1 MNHEY, CDR2 SVGEGT. The length of the CDR3 is 13 residues. As DNA, the CDR3 is TGTGCCAGTGAGCGGACGGGCGTCGCTGAAGCTTTCTTT. It codes for CASERTGVAEAFF.

The chain combines TRBV5-1 with TRBJ2-4; 7 bases fit TRBD1. Looked up from germline, CDR1 is SGHRS and CDR2 is YFSETQ. The V and J ends lost 4 bases and 6 bases, in that order; junction bases with no gene match: 10. CDR3 size: 15 residues. In nucleotides, the CDR3 is TGCGCCAGCAGCACCTCACAGGGGTCGGCAAACATTCAGTACTTC. Protein: CASSTSQGSANIQYF.

The V and J genes are TRBV12-3 or TRBV12-4 and TRBJ1-2, with D hard to call. The CDR3 extends over 14 amino acids. V was pared by 5 bases and J by 4 bases, with 14 bases between. CDR3 nucleotides: TGTGCCAGCAGTCGAATTGGGGAGAGCTATGGCTACACCTTC. Encoded protein: CASSRIGESYGYTF.

This chain joins TRBV12-3 or TRBV12-4 and TRBJ2-3, with unresolved D. Trimming left V 6 bases short and J 7 bases short, with 14 bases between. The CDR3 consists of 13 residues. The chain's CDR3 is CASSLQSGNTQYF. For the CDR3, the DNA is TGTGCCAGCAGCCTCCAATCTGGCAATACGCAGTATTTT.

V gene TRBV3-1 combines with J gene TRBJ1-1; 7 positions agree with TRBD1. The germline V gene encodes CDR1 LGHDT and CDR2 YNNKEL (reference sequence). CDR3 length equals 14 residues. Losses at the gene ends were 3 bases for V and 7 bases for J; bases not matched to a gene: 8. CDR3 DNA sequence: TGTGCCAGCAGCCACACAGGGGCCCGGCGTGAAGCTTTCTTT. It translates to CASSHTGARREAFF. The entire variable domain, with the rest obtained from reference TRBV3-1 and TRBJ1-1, is as follows: DTAVSQTPKYLVTQMGNDKSIKCEQNLGHDTMYWYKQDSKKFLKIMFSYNNKELIINETVPNRFSPKSPDKAHLNLHINSLELGDSAVYFCASSHTGARREAFFGQGTRLTVV.

This chain's CDR3 is CASSLQAGGPNEQFF. For the CDR3, the DNA is TGTGCCAGCAGCTTGCAAGCGGGGGGGCCAAATGAGCAGTTCTTC. The chain recombines TRBV5-4 with TRBJ2-1; 10 bases are shared with TRBD2. The CDR3 covers 15 residues. CDR1 is SGHNT and CDR2 is YYREEE in the germline V gene (reference sequence). V was pared by 1 base and J by 7 bases, with 5 bases of the junction left unmatched.

The chain links TRBV5-1 to TRBJ2-7; tentative D call: TRBD1 (6 bases). The CDR3 contains 13 residues. In germline, CDR1 is SGHRS, CDR2 YFSETQ. Trimming removed 4 bases from V and 3 bases from J, with 11 bases in between. In nucleotides, the CDR3 is TGCGCCAGCAGCCGGACAGAGTTCTACGAGCAGTACTTC. It translates to CASSRTEFYEQYF.

The table lists this clonotype with a few counts. The chain links TRBV12-3 or TRBV12-4 to TRBJ2-3; D is tentatively TRBD1 or TRBD2 (5 bases each). V lost 1 base to trimming and J lost 0 bases, with 5 bases between them. The CDR3 loop spans 14 amino acids. This chain's CDR3 is CASSLGGSTDTQYF. Written as DNA, the CDR3 is TGTGCCAGCAGTTTAGGGGGGAGCACAGATACGCAGTATTTT.

The gene calls are TRBV20-1 and TRBJ1-1; D ambiguous. Trimming stripped 6 bases from V and 10 bases from J, with 21 bases between. CDR1 and CDR2 from the germline V gene are DFQATT and SNEGSKA (reference sequence). This CDR3 has 13 residues. CDR3 loop: CSASPPREGRAFF. The CDR3 DNA reads as TGCAGTGCGAGCCCTCCCCGGGAGGGTAGAGCTTTCTTT.

The V and J genes are TRBV3-1 and TRBJ2-5; D perhaps matches TRBD1 (6 bases). Trimming removed 2 bases from V and 1 base from J, with 8 bases in between. From germline, CDR1 is LGHDT and CDR2 YNNKEL (reference sequence). The CDR3 runs 14 residues. The CDR3 DNA sequence: TGTGCCAGCAGCCAATTAGGGGGCCAAGAGACCCAGTACTTC. Its translation: CASSQLGGQETQYF.

The chain recombines TRBV7-9 with TRBJ1-1, with D possibly TRBD1 on 5 matching bases. Trimming cost V 6 bases and J 6 bases, with 20 bases left between them. The CDR3 is made up of 15 amino acids. From germline, CDR1 is SEHNR and CDR2 FQNEAQ (reference sequence). The CDR3 here is CASSSPDSYSPEAFF. In DNA form, the CDR3 reads TGTGCCAGCAGTTCTCCTGACAGCTACTCACCTGAAGCTTTCTTT. The full variable domain, rest sourced from reference TRBV7-9 and TRBJ1-1, is DTGVSQNPRHKITKRGQNVTFRCDPISEHNRLYWYRQTLGQGPEFLTYFQNEAQLEKSRLLSDRFSAERPKGSFSTLEIQRTEQGDSAMYLCASSSPDSYSPEAFFGQGTRLTVV.

V gene TRBV29-1 combines with J gene TRBJ2-1; maybe TRBD2 (5 bases). Germline V gene sequence: CDR1 SQVTM, CDR2 ANQGSEA. V was shortened by 7 bases and J by 8 bases, with 15 bases between the two germline ends. The CDR3 totals 12 residues. This CDR3 is CSGRTGGYEQFF. The CDR3 DNA reads as TGCAGCGGTCGAACCGGAGGCTATGAGCAGTTCTTC.

V is TRBV6-2 or TRBV6-3 and J is TRBJ1-1, with unresolved D. Trimming pared 2 bases from V and 0 bases from J, leaving 7 bases between. Germline CDR1 MNHEY, CDR2 SVGEGT. The CDR3 is 14 residues long. This CDR3 is CASSYGLLNTEAFF. The DNA for the CDR3 is TGTGCCAGCAGTTACGGGTTGTTGAACACTGAAGCTTTCTTT.

This sequence joins TRBV7-2 and TRBJ1-5; no clear D gene. Deletions cut 2 bases from V and 6 bases from J, with 8 bases between. CDR1 SGHTA and CDR2 FQGNSA come from the germline V gene. The CDR3 spans 13 residues. This chain's CDR3 is CASSLSGSQPQHF. In DNA form, the CDR3 reads TGTGCCAGCAGCTTAAGTGGGAGTCAGCCCCAGCATTTT.

This chain links TRBV6-5 with TRBJ2-7, with D possibly TRBD2 on 6 matching bases. The germline gives CDR1 MNHEY, CDR2 SVGAGI. The CDR3 extends over 14 amino acids. Trimming shortened V by 6 bases and J by 4 bases, and 16 bases separated the two germline ends. The CDR3 sequence is CASRGLGAGYEQYV. The DNA for the CDR3 is TGTGCCAGCAGGGGACTGGGTGCTGGGTACGAGCAGTACGTC.

This clonotype was observed a few times. The chain is built from TRBV27 and TRBJ2-2; either TRBD1 or TRBD2 may supply D (5 bases each). This CDR3 has 14 residues. V was trimmed by 3 bases and J by 4 bases, leaving 9 bases between them. CDR1 and CDR2 from the germline V gene are MNHEY and SMNVEV (reference sequence). CDR3 in DNA: TGTGCCAGCAGTTTGACCGGGACCACCGGGGAGCTGTTTTTT. It encodes CASSLTGTTGELFF.

For the CDR3, the DNA is TGTGCCAGCAGTTCCCGCCGGGGGGGAGGTCACGAGCAGTACTTC. Its protein product is CASSSRRGGGHEQYF. The chain is built from TRBV12-3 or TRBV12-4 and TRBJ2-7; 8 positions agree with TRBD2. Trimming took 4 bases from V and 5 from J; bases not matched to a gene: 10. The CDR3 contains 15 residues.

The chain carries TRBV28 and TRBJ2-4, with D possibly being TRBD2 (5 bases). The germline V gene encodes CDR1 MDHEN and CDR2 SYDVKM. The germline V and J ends were trimmed by 7 bases and 1 base, with 8 bases remaining between them. The CDR3 consists of 13 residues. CDR3 in DNA: TGTGCCAGCACTGGGGAGGCCAAAAACATTCAGTACTTC. Its translation is CASTGEAKNIQYF.